The subject of this entry is one TCR beta chain. The record originates from a study of blood T cell repertoires in COVID-19. Per the study methods: Estimation of nucleated cell counts was performed using reference gene primer amplification. Data came from immunoSEQ multiplex PCR; TCRdb stores just in-frame clones and leaves some out. That table furnishes V, J and clone size, whereas the DNA furnished D and trimming. The table lists over 250,000 clones, about nine tenths of them singletons. The CDR3 contains 13 residues. CDR1 MDHEN and CDR2 SYDVKM come from the germline V gene. Between the trimmed V and J ends, which lost 3 bases and 7 bases, there was a span of 10 bases.

The chain combines TRBV28 with TRBJ1-5; tentative D call: TRBD1 (6 bases). This clonotype originated in a woman aged 55 to 70 who had recovered from COVID-19. The sequenced sample consisted of PBMCs or T cells enriched from blood (not recorded which). DNA of the CDR3: TGTGCCAGCAGTTTGCCAGGGGTACAGCCCCAGCATTTT. As protein: CASSLPGVQPQHF. Filled out from reference TRBV28 and TRBJ1-5, the complete variable domain reads DVKVTQSSRYLVKRTGEKVFLECVQDMDHENMFWYRQDPGLGLRLIYFSYDVKMKEKGDIPEGYSVSREKKERFSLILESASTNQTSMYLCASSLPGVQPQHFGDGTRLSIL.